This TCR beta chain is drawn from a study of shared clonotypes between healthy human individuals (dated by TCRdb to about 2020). Describing the broader study: A few men and two women, aged 18 to 49 years, made up the cohort. For each donor, CD4 naive and CD4 memory were each given three plates, CD8 naive was given two plates, and CD8 memory was given one plate. The study deeply sequenced blood TCR repertoires of about 5 healthy adults to estimate repertoire size and the extent of clonotype sharing between individuals. To increase sequencing depth and limit assay-specific biases, different laboratories used diverse techniques to prepare libraries and sequence TCR repertoires. Each donor's leukapheresis produced roughly between roughly 0.85 and 9.5 billion PBMCs.

Donors were healthy HIV-negative adults with no recently reported acute infections or vaccinations. Only Caucasian adults living in Nashville, Tennessee, USA were represented among the donors. CD4+ T cells were enriched by magnetic negative selection, after which naive cells were positively selected on CD45RA and the negative fraction was taken as the memory subset. Blood was obtained by leukapheresis, after which PBMCs were separated by Ficoll-Histopaque density gradient centrifugation and cryopreserved in liquid nitrogen vapor phase. Analytical flow cytometry was used to check the purity and quantity of each magnetically sorted T cell population. From each sorted fraction, genomic DNA was isolated and quantified by UV absorbance on a Nanodrop 2000c. Findings and caveats that apply to the study as a whole: Across several donors, approximately 5% of naive CD4, 3.5% of naive CD8, approximately 2.5% of memory CD4, and 0.3% to 0.45% of memory CD8 clonotypes were shared. Because the study included only a small number of donors, the genetic and exposure-history diversity represented was limited. Naive subsets generally had larger estimated clonotype richness than memory subsets did. Pairwise subsampling led to the expectation that sequencing depth would affect the degree of clonotype sharing among donors. Only blood was sampled, and tissue TCR repertoires likely differ from those in blood. Compared with non-shared clonotypes, clonotypes shared by all four sorted-subset donors had higher generation probabilities. Even with the large sequencing depth, rarefaction of the sorted-subset datasets indicated that sequencing was incomplete.

Comments on this clone: Its antigen remains undetermined. Per-base qualities were not stored, and no clone one base away is much larger.

TCR CDR3 regions were amplified from genomic DNA by multiplex PCR using the deep immunoSEQ assay. Extracted genomic DNA from each cell subset was distributed evenly across all wells of several immunoSEQ 96-well plates, and each plate was treated as a replicate. For sorted subsets, each replicate PCR was loaded with roughly 200 ng genomic DNA, equivalent to about 30,000 T cell genomes. Purified libraries were quantified with a Qubit 3.0 fluorometer, sized on a Bioanalyzer 2100, and re-quantified with the KAPA Library Quantification kit. Every immunoSEQ 96-well plate was sequenced on a dedicated single-read 150-cycle Illumina NextSeq 550 flow cell. Per the authors' processing: Because only junctional sequences without quality scores were contained in the immunoSEQ output, filtering matching that applied to full-length reads could not be performed. Sequences were annotated with PyIR, a Python wrapper for IgBLAST v1.9, and V/J genes and CDR3 were assigned using IMGT germline references. Reads were filtered out if the reads had weak V/J assignments (E-value above 1e-6), no CDR3, stop codons, out-of-frame junctions, or ambiguous translated residues. V3J clonotypes were defined as sequences sharing the same inferred V gene, J gene, and CDR3 amino acid sequence. To compute the percentage overlap between repertoires, the number of shared unique clonotypes was divided by the size of the smaller repertoire. Three approaches were used to assess repertoire richness: RTK rarefaction, the Chao1 estimator, and Recon v2.1 estimates of unobserved clonotypes. For all TCRbeta clonotypes obtained by the gDNA method from a few donors, generation probabilities were computed with OLGA. The table was pulled from immuneACCESS by TCRdb, which kept in-frame rearrangements only. Such tables lose some clones; where checked, under half of the loss comes from unresolved V genes, and the rest has no known cause. From that table come the V and J calls and clone size; the DNA was used to work out D and trimming. This sample gives hundreds of thousands of clones in total; around 67% of them show up just once. The ten biggest clones cover 1.5% to 2% of the sample.

V trim: 1 base; J trim: 2 bases; unmatched bases: 6. The CDR3 runs 17 residues from the cysteine to the phenylalanine. Only the CDR3 part of the read is kept: 51 bases, read in frame from the first base. Via the germline V gene, CDR1 is SGHRS and CDR2 YFSETQ. The clonotype was recovered from a woman in her thirties in good health. This sequence uses TRBV5-1 and TRBJ2-3, and 11 bases in between align with TRBD2. The material sequenced was memory CD4+ T cells sorted from blood. This sample's cell subset or site label indicates: CD45RA-negative fraction. The CDR3 protein is CASSLFLAGGTTDTQYF. The DNA reads as follows: TGCGCCAGCAGCTTGTTCCTAGCGGGAGGTACCACAGATACGCAGTATTTT. Beyond the CDR3, the reference TRBV5-1 and TRBJ2-3 genes provide the residues; the full variable domain reads: KAGVTQTPRYLIKTRGQQVTLSCSPISGHRSVSWYQQTPGQGLQFLFEYFSETQRNKGNFPGRFSGRQFSNSRSEMNVSTLELGDSALYLCASSLFLAGGTTDTQYFGPGTRLTVL.